These 9 T cell receptor beta chains were all obtained from the same sample, sequenced in a study of T cells in Graves' hyperthyroidism and ophthalmopathy. The investigators amplified TCR beta CDR3 regions from RNA transcripts. A set of HTBI primers served as the primers for a first-round RT-PCR of the TCR CDR3. One entry per CDR3 protein, called by TCRdb with MiXCR from the multiplex PCR reads. This repertoire shows fewer than 450,000 distinct CDR3 sequences, around a sixth found once; its top ten account for 40%. The sequenced material came from blood. Every receptor here comes from a man in his late teens or twenties with Graves' ophthalmopathy.

This clonotype was observed many times. The chain combines TRBV3-1 with TRBJ2-3; 8 bases fit TRBD2. The CDR3 consists of 14 residues. Germline CDR1 is LGHDT and CDR2 is YNNKEL (reference sequence). The J segment lost 4 bases and the V segment lost 6 bases, leaving 6 bases of the junction unmatched. CDR3 DNA sequence: TGTGCCAGCAGTCAGCGGGGGTACTCAGATACGCAGTATTTT. This sequence encodes CASSQRGYSDTQYF.

This clonotype was seen at least ten times. The V gene is TRBV28, the J gene TRBJ1-6, with 11 positions matching TRBD1. The CDR3 covers 17 residues. The germline V gene encodes CDR1 MDHEN and CDR2 SYDVKM. The junction had 10 bases not matched to a gene; V was cut back by 4 bases and J by 8 bases. CDR3 coding DNA: TGTGCCAGCAGTTCCGGACAGGGGGCCCTACCGCATTCACCCCTCCACTTT. Translated, it gives CASSSGQGALPHSPLHF.

The gene calls are TRBV7-9 and TRBJ2-1; D is unclear. This CDR3 is 15 amino acids long. Trimming took 3 bases from V and 6 from J, leaving 15 bases between them. CDR1 and CDR2 from the germline V gene are SEHNR and FQNEAQ (reference sequence). The CDR3 sequence: CASSFAAPTSNEQFF. DNA for the CDR3: TGTGCCAGCAGCTTCGCAGCCCCAACTTCCAATGAGCAGTTCTTC.

This clonotype was found many times. This chain connects TRBV7-3 to TRBJ2-3, with 7 bases lining up with TRBD2. The CDR3 is 14 residues long. With 2 bases clipped from V and 5 bases from J, the junction kept 4 bases outside the gene matches. Germline CDR1 is SGHTA and CDR2 is FQGTGA. The CDR3 DNA reads as TGTGCCAGCAGCTTAGGGGGGGTAGGAGATACGCAGTATTTT. Protein: CASSLGGVGDTQYF. Full variable domain (outside the CDR3, taken from reference TRBV7-3 and TRBJ2-3): GAGVSQTPSNKVTEKGKYVELRCDPISGHTALYWYRQSLGQGPEFLIYFQGTGAADDSGLPNDRFFAVRPEGSVSTLKIQRTERGDSAVYLCASSLGGVGDTQYFGPGTRLTVL.

The chain uses TRBV12-5 and TRBJ1-3; the D is unclear. The germline gives CDR1 LGHNT, CDR2 FRNRAP. This CDR3 comprises 13 residues. The ends were cut back, 4 bases at V and 0 bases at J, with 4 bases in the middle. In nucleotides, the CDR3 is TGTGCTAGTGGTTACGGCTCTGGAAACACCATATATTTT. Its protein product is CASGYGSGNTIYF.

V gene TRBV6-4 combines with J gene TRBJ1-2; D possibly corresponds to TRBD1 (5 bases). The V gene's germline CDR1 is MRHNA and CDR2 SNTAGT. Between the trimmed V and J ends, which lost 3 bases and 0 bases, there was a span of 8 bases. The CDR3 spans 14 residues. The CDR3 DNA is TGTGCCAGCAGTGAGGACACATCTAACTATGGCTACACCTTC. This translates into CASSEDTSNYGYTF.

This clonotype was detected a few times. J is TRBJ2-7 and V is TRBV9; TRBD1 is a possible D gene (5 bases). Trimming removed 0 bases at V and 2 bases at J, with 15 bases between. The germline V gene has CDR1 SGDLS and CDR2 YYNGEE. The CDR3 length is 16 residues. The CDR3 region is CASSVAAGITTYEQYF. The CDR3 nucleotides are TGTGCCAGCAGCGTAGCGGCAGGGATTACGACCTACGAGCAGTACTTC.

This clonotype was counted at least ten times. This chain uses TRBV11-2 with TRBJ1-1; D gene uncertain. The ends were cut back, 5 bases at V and 1 base at J, with 8 bases in the middle. The CDR3 extends over 13 amino acids. The V gene's germline CDR1 is SGHAT and CDR2 FQNNGV. CDR3 sequence: CASSPLRNTEAFF. For the CDR3, the DNA is TGTGCCAGCAGCCCCCTGAGGAACACTGAAGCTTTCTTT.

This clonotype was recorded at least ten times. CDR3 nucleotide sequence: TGTGCCAGCACTCCCGCCGGGGGCTGGCGCACTGAAGCTTTCTTT. The encoded protein is CASTPAGGWRTEAFF. The chain links TRBV7-2 to TRBJ1-1, with D perhaps TRBD1 (6 bases). This CDR3 has 15 amino acids. Germline loops: CDR1 SGHTA, CDR2 FQGNSA. The V and J ends lost 7 bases and 4 bases respectively, with 19 bases between them. Full variable domain (rest looked up from reference TRBV7-2 and TRBJ1-1): GAGVSQSPSNKVTEKGKDVELRCDPISGHTALYWYRQSLGQGLEFLIYFQGNSAPDKSGLPSDRFSAERTGGSVSTLTIQRTQQEDSAVYLCASTPAGGWRTEAFFGQGTRLTVV.